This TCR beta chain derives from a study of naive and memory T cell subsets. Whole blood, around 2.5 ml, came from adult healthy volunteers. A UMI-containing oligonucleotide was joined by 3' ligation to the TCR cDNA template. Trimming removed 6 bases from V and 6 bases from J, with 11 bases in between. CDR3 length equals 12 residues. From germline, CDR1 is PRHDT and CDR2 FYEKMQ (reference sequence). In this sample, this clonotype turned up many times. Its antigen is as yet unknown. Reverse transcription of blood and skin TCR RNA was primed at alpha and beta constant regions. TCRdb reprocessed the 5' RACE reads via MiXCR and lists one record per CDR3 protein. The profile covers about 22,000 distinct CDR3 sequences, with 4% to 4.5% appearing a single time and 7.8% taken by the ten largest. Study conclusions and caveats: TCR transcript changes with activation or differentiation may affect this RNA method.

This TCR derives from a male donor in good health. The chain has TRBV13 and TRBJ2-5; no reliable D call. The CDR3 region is CASSLNRKTQYF. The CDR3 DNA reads TGTGCCAGCAGTCTTAACAGAAAGACCCAGTACTTC. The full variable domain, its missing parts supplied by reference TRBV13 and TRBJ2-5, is AAGVIQSPRHLIKEKRETATLKCYPIPRHDTVYWYQQGPGQDPQFLISFYEKMQSDKGSIPDRFSAQQFSDYHSELNMSSLELGDSALYFCASSLNRKTQYFGPGTRLLVL.